A selection of T cell receptor beta chains follows, all from one sample in a study of a mutant IDH1 vaccine in newly diagnosed glioma. These receptors have no known antigen. The table came from immunoSEQ multiplex PCR; TCRdb's copy has only in-frame clones and leaves some out. Of 110,000 or so clones listed, around 90% are singletons. Specimen: PBMCs, collected from a glioma patient whose treatment included an IDH1 peptide vaccine. Every receptor here comes from a woman in her fifties or sixties with glioma. Both conserved end residues are part of each CDR3. The D gene is left open where the match is weak.

>TRBD2|TRBV6-5|TRBJ2-1
TGTGCCAGCAGTCCCGGGACTAGCGGGCTTAATGAGCAGTTCTTC
CASSPGTSGLNEQFF
>TRBD1|TRBV5-1|TRBJ2-2
TGCGCCAGCAGCTTGACAGGGGCCAACACCGGGGAGCTGTTTTTT
CASSLTGANTGELFF
>NA|TRBV7-9|TRBJ1-3
TGTGCCAGCAGGGGGCGTGAGAGCTCTGGAAACACCATATATTTT
CASRGRESSGNTIYF
>NA|TRBV28|TRBJ1-1
TGTGCCAGCAGTTTAAAGGGCTGGGTGGACACTGAAGCTTTCTTT
CASSLKGWVDTEAFF
>NA|TRBV29-1|TRBJ2-2
TGCAGCGTTGAATCCAACACCGGGGAGCTGTTTTTT
CSVESNTGELFF
>NA|TRBV14|TRBJ2-7
TGTGCCAGCAGCCAAGATTATGGGGACGAGCAGTACTTC
CASSQDYGDEQYF
>NA|TRBV2|TRBJ1-6
TGTGCCAGCAGGCGGGAACATAATTCACCCCTCCACTTT
CASRREHNSPLHF
>NA|TRBV19|TRBJ1-5
TGTGCCAGTAGTATAGGGTGGGAACGGAGCAATCAGCCCCAGCATTTT
CASSIGWERSNQPQHF
>TRBD2|TRBV4-1|TRBJ2-1
TGCGCCAGCAGCCGACGGACTGTAGCGGGAGAATGGCAGTTCTTC
CASSRRTVAGEWQFF
>TRBD1|TRBV7-9|TRBJ1-4
TGTGCCAGCAGCTCGACAGGGGTCGGGGAAAAACTGTTTTTT
CASSSTGVGEKLFF
>NA|TRBV18|TRBJ1-2
TGTGCCAGCTCACCACTCGGGGGCTATGGCTACACCTTC
CASSPLGGYGYTF